This TCR beta chain was retrieved from a study of T cells in Graves' hyperthyroidism and ophthalmopathy. Study observations and caveats: Stable hyperthyroidism was separated from ophthalmopathy by a model based on 13 V-J features. Most thyroid clonotypes expanded above 0.001 appeared in blood too.

Amplification targeted TCR beta CDR3 regions from RNA transcripts. The HTBI primer set served for first-round RT-PCR of the TCR CDR3. TCRdb re-analysed the multiplex PCR reads in MiXCR, keeping a single row per CDR3 protein. Among 35,000 to 40,000 distinct CDR3 sequences listed, about 50% were seen once. As regards this clonotype: What it binds is not known.

This CDR3 spans 11 amino acids. Trimming removed 5 bases at V and 17 bases at J, with 14 bases between. CDR1 and CDR2 from the germline V gene are SGHRS and YFSETQ. When hyperthyroidism was first diagnosed, the blood sample was taken, preceding any ophthalmopathy symptoms. Fresh peripheral blood, 10 ml, was the source of the PBMCs. The source of this sequence is a woman in her forties or fifties with Graves' hyperthyroidism that later progressed to Graves' ophthalmopathy. This rearrangement joins TRBV5-1 to TRBJ1-6; a weak D match, TRBD1 (5 bases). Sequenced sample: blood. CDR3 DNA: TGCGCCAGCAGAAACGGACAAGATATCCACTTT. This sequence encodes CASRNGQDIHF.